The 29 T cell receptor beta chains listed next were all sequenced from one sample in a study of human T cells and chemical hapten exposure. A single record per CDR3 protein comes from TCRdb applying MiXCR to the RACE reads. Altogether some 170,000 distinct CDR3 sequences are present, approximately 20% being singletons, with the ten largest covering about 6.7%. The time point is: patch test 1, 2 weeks after DPC sensitization. Treatment of the sample: therapeutic diphenylcyclopropenone sensitization with weekly scalp DPC. The specimen was whole blood, collected in connection with sensitization to the hapten diphenylcyclopropenone (DPC). All receptors come from a woman between 45 and 65 years old with alopecia areata. Some clones in this sample may be carry-over from other donors' samples.

V usage is TRBV20-1 and J usage is TRBJ1-4; 9 positions agree with TRBD1. V lost 2 bases and J lost 11; bases outside the gene matches: 9. Looked up from germline, CDR1 is DFQATT and CDR2 is SNEGSKA (reference sequence). The CDR3 has 14 residues. This CDR3 is CSARRDRVGGKLFF. The CDR3 DNA is TGCAGTGCTAGAAGGGACAGGGTCGGAGGGAAACTGTTTTTT.

This clonotype was seen at least ten times. The chain recombines TRBV10-2 with TRBJ2-7; D is possibly TRBD1 or TRBD2 (5 bases each). The CDR3 totals 13 residues. The V end lost 5 bases, the J end lost 4 bases, and 12 bases lay between the germline ends. The germline gives CDR1 WSHSY, CDR2 SAAADI. CDR3 sequence (DNA): TGCGCCAGCAGTTCGGGACCGCGATACGAGCAGTACTTC. Translated: CASSSGPRYEQYF.

The rearrangement uses TRBV10-3 and TRBJ1-1, with 8 bases lining up with TRBD1. Germline CDR1 is ENHRY and CDR2 is SYGVKD. The ends lost 4 bases at V and 4 bases at J; junction bases unmatched: 5. The length of the CDR3 is 14 residues. CDR3 coding DNA: TGTGCCATCAGTGTGACAGGGGAAGGCACTGAAGCTTTCTTT. Encoded protein: CAISVTGEGTEAFF.

This clonotype was picked up a small number of times. The chain employs TRBV20-1 and TRBJ2-2; 10 bases are a match to TRBD2. CDR3 length equals 18 residues. In germline, CDR1 is DFQATT, CDR2 SNEGSKA (reference sequence). Unmatched junction bases numbered 19, after V lost 6 bases and J lost 6 bases. CDR3 coding DNA: TGCAGTGCCCATTGGGCTAGCGGGAGAAGTGGCTACCCCGGGGAGCTGTTTTTT. Translation gives CSAHWASGRSGYPGELFF.

The CDR3 coding sequence is TGTGCCAGCAGTCACTTGGAAAGAACGTGGAACACTGAAGCTTTCTTT. It codes for CASSHLERTWNTEAFF. The J gene is TRBJ1-1, the V gene TRBV27; no firm D call. V lost 5 bases to trimming and J lost 1 base, with 17 bases between them. The CDR3 has 16 amino acids. Germline CDR1 and CDR2: MNHEY and SMNVEV (reference sequence).

This clonotype was seen more than once but under ten times. This chain uses TRBV20-1 with TRBJ2-7; 11 bases agree with TRBD2. The CDR3 is made up of 17 amino acids. Per germline, CDR1 DFQATT and CDR2 SNEGSKA (reference sequence). Unmatched junction bases numbered 9, after V lost 0 bases and J lost 2 bases. CDR3 region: CSARDLLGLAGAYEQYF. The DNA for the CDR3 is TGCAGTGCTAGAGATCTGTTAGGACTAGCGGGCGCCTACGAGCAGTACTTC.

This clonotype came up many times. V gene TRBV29-1 combines with J gene TRBJ2-5; 9 nucleotides agree with TRBD1. The CDR3 spans 13 residues. CDR1 is SQVTM, CDR2 ANQGSEA, per germline. Trimming cost V 0 bases and J 6 bases; bases outside gene matches: 2. CDR3: CSVEETGGKTQYF. Here the CDR3 DNA reads TGCAGCGTTGAAGAGACAGGGGGGAAGACCCAGTACTTC.

This clonotype was picked up one time. V gene TRBV5-1 combines with J gene TRBJ2-5; 8 positions match TRBD2. Germline CDR1 and CDR2: SGHRS and YFSETQ. The CDR3 extends over 14 amino acids. Trimming cost V 0 bases and J 5 bases; bases outside gene matches: 3. CDR3 in DNA: TGCGCCAGCAGCTTGGAAGCGGGAGTTGAGACCCAGTACTTC. Residues: CASSLEAGVETQYF. Variable domain in full (rest from reference TRBV5-1 and TRBJ2-5): KAGVTQTPRYLIKTRGQQVTLSCSPISGHRSVSWYQQTPGQGLQFLFEYFSETQRNKGNFPGRFSGRQFSNSRSEMNVSTLELGDSALYLCASSLEAGVETQYFGPGTRLLVL.

This clonotype was recorded a few times. The J gene is TRBJ2-1, the V gene TRBV20-1, with 10 bases matching TRBD2. Germline CDR1 is DFQATT and CDR2 is SNEGSKA (reference sequence). Losses at the gene ends were 0 bases for V and 5 bases for J; bases not matched to a gene: 4. This CDR3 contains 15 residues. The CDR3 DNA reads as TGCAGTGCTAGAGATCACCTAGCGGGGGACAATGAGCAGTTCTTC. Amino acids: CSARDHLAGDNEQFF.

The chain couples TRBV5-1 to TRBJ2-1; TRBD1 is a possible D gene (5 bases). V lost 4 bases to trimming and J lost 0 bases, with 11 bases between them. Germline-derived CDR1 and CDR2 are SGHRS and YFSETQ. The CDR3 extends over 15 amino acids. The CDR3 DNA sequence: TGCGCCAGCAGCGTGGACACGAGCTCCTACAATGAGCAGTTCTTC. It encodes CASSVDTSSYNEQFF.

The chain carries TRBV3-1 and TRBJ1-1, with D unclear. CDR3 length: 12 residues. Trimming cost V 4 bases and J 1 base, with 4 bases left between them. Germline CDR1 LGHDT, CDR2 YNNKEL (reference sequence). In DNA, the CDR3 is TGTGCCAGCAGCCGAACGAACACTGAAGCTTTCTTT. Translated, it gives CASSRTNTEAFF.

In this sample, this clonotype turned up a few times. The chain couples TRBV5-1 to TRBJ2-1, with D tentatively TRBD2 (6 bases). CDR1 and CDR2 from the germline V gene are SGHRS and YFSETQ. This CDR3 comprises 15 residues. V lost 4 bases to trimming and J lost 5 bases, with 16 bases between them. CDR3 region: CASSRSPRGDNEQFF. CDR3 bases: TGCGCCAGCAGCCGAAGCCCCCGCGGGGACAATGAGCAGTTCTTC.

The rearrangement uses TRBV20-1 and TRBJ2-2, with TRBD2 identical over 9 bases. After removal of 3 bases from V and 5 bases from J, the junction contained 7 bases not matched to a gene. The CDR3 is 15 residues long. Germline loops: CDR1 DFQATT, CDR2 SNEGSKA (reference sequence). CDR3 sequence reads: CSARVSGSRTGELFF. The CDR3 coding sequence is TGCAGTGCTAGGGTTAGCGGGAGTCGGACCGGGGAGCTGTTTTTT.

This clonotype appeared a few times. The gene calls are TRBV11-3 and TRBJ2-2; 10 bases agree with TRBD1. J lost 5 bases, V lost 5 bases, and 2 bases had no gene match. The germline V gene has CDR1 SGHNT and CDR2 YENEEA. The CDR3 sequence is 14 residues long. The CDR3 loop is CASSRTGGTGELFF. CDR3 nucleotide sequence: TGTGCCAGCAGCAGGACAGGGGGTACCGGGGAGCTGTTTTTT.

This clonotype has more than one count but fewer than ten. J is TRBJ2-5 and V is TRBV7-2, with 7 bases fitting TRBD2. The CDR3 is 14 amino acids. Germline-derived CDR1 and CDR2 are SGHTA and FQGNSA. The J segment lost 2 bases and the V segment lost 4 bases, leaving 4 bases of the junction unmatched. CDR3 protein: CASSSSSGQETQYF. The CDR3 DNA reads as TGTGCCAGCAGCTCCTCTAGCGGACAAGAGACCCAGTACTTC.

This clonotype has only a few counts. The rearrangement joins TRBV3-1 to TRBJ1-6, with 7 nucleotides matching TRBD1. V gave up 7 bases and J gave up 9 bases; unmatched junction bases: 6. From germline, CDR1 is LGHDT and CDR2 YNNKEL (reference sequence). The CDR3 covers 13 residues. Here the CDR3 DNA reads TGTGCCAGCACGAGGGGGCAGGGTTCACCCCTCCACTTT. Its translation: CASTRGQGSPLHF.

In this sample, this clonotype turned up a few times. The gene calls are TRBV11-2 and TRBJ2-1; 7 nucleotides match TRBD2. The V segment lost 0 bases and the J segment 0 bases; nucleotides outside the gene matches: 5. Germline V gene sequence: CDR1 SGHAT, CDR2 FQNNGV. CDR3 length: 17 amino acids. CDR3 in amino acids: CASSLDPRTSSYNEQFF. The CDR3, as DNA: TGTGCCAGCAGCTTAGATCCTCGGACTAGCTCCTACAATGAGCAGTTCTTC.

This clonotype was counted only a few times. The junction shows a germline mismatch at one end, possibly a read error. The chain has TRBV10-2 and TRBJ2-7; 7 bases are a match to TRBD1. Per germline, CDR1 WSHSY and CDR2 SAAADI. The CDR3 sequence is 14 residues long. Here the CDR3 reads CASRETGASSEQYF. CDR3 nucleotides: TGCGCCAGCAGGGAAACAGGGGCCTCCTCCGAGCAGTACTTC.

This clonotype was seen more than once but under ten times. The V gene is TRBV24-1, the J gene TRBJ2-1; TRBD1 matches 11 bases. This CDR3 is built from 16 residues. Germline V gene data show CDR1 as KGHDR and CDR2 as SFDVKD. The junction had 8 bases not matched to a gene; V was cut back by 3 bases and J by 8 bases. The CDR3 DNA sequence: TGTGCCACCAGTGATCACGGACAGGGGGCGATGGATGAGCAGTTCTTC. Protein product: CATSDHGQGAMDEQFF.

This clonotype has only a few counts. This chain connects TRBV29-1 to TRBJ1-4; D not certain. Germline CDR1 is SQVTM and CDR2 is ANQGSEA. V was clipped by 4 bases and J by 3 bases, with 9 bases between them. The CDR3 runs to 13 residues. The chain's CDR3 is CSVGTSSNEKLFF. As DNA, the CDR3 is TGCAGCGTTGGCACGTCATCTAATGAAAAACTGTTTTTT.

This clonotype was observed a few times. V usage is TRBV20-1 and J usage is TRBJ2-1; 10 bases map to TRBD2. Germline V gene lookup returns CDR1 DFQATT and CDR2 SNEGSKA (reference sequence). J gave up 5 bases and V 4 bases, and 8 bases lay outside the gene matches. CDR3 length equals 15 residues. CDR3 DNA: TGCAGTGCTATTCTCCCTACTAGCGGGAACAATGAGCAGTTCTTC. Translation gives CSAILPTSGNNEQFF.

The V gene is TRBV10-2, the J gene TRBJ2-7, with 7 bases matching TRBD1. Germline lookup yields CDR1 WSHSY and CDR2 SAAADI. V dropped 2 bases and J dropped 2; count of bases not matched to a gene: 9. This CDR3 contains 16 residues. In nucleotides, the CDR3 is TGCGCCAGCAGTGAGAGGTTGGGGACAGCCGCCTACGAGCAGTACTTC. Its protein is CASSERLGTAAYEQYF.

The genes are TRBV29-1 and TRBJ1-1; the D gene is possibly TRBD1 (5 bases). Germline CDR1 SQVTM, CDR2 ANQGSEA. The CDR3 loop spans 13 amino acids. Trimming pared 7 bases from V and 1 base from J, leaving 13 bases between. CDR3 region: CSASGGSNTEAFF. DNA for the CDR3: TGCAGCGCATCCGGGGGGTCGAACACTGAAGCTTTCTTT. Filled out from reference TRBV29-1 and TRBJ1-1, the complete variable domain reads SAVISQKPSRDICQRGTSLTIQCQVDSQVTMMFWYRQQPGQSLTLIATANQGSEATYESGFVIDKFPISRPNLTFSTLTVSNMSPEDSSIYLCSASGGSNTEAFFGQGTRLTVV.

The V and J genes are TRBV29-1 and TRBJ1-2; D gene ambiguous. V shed 6 bases and J shed 7 bases, with 12 bases lying between them. From germline, CDR1 is SQVTM and CDR2 ANQGSEA. The CDR3 covers 11 residues. CDR3 coding DNA: TGCAGCGTGTACGGTGGAGGTGGCTACACCTTC. Translated, it gives CSVYGGGGYTF.

There are a few counts of this clonotype. The V gene is TRBV10-3, the J gene TRBJ2-1; unclear D gene. Germline values: CDR1 ENHRY, CDR2 SYGVKD. The germline V and J ends were trimmed by 0 bases and 8 bases, with 26 bases remaining between them. This CDR3 contains 19 residues. CDR3 protein: CAISESLVTSAVGVDEQFF. In DNA form, the CDR3 reads TGTGCCATCAGTGAGTCGTTAGTGACAAGCGCCGTCGGTGTGGATGAGCAGTTCTTC.

The gene calls are TRBV5-1 and TRBJ2-3; no clear D gene. The V gene lost 1 base and the J gene lost 2 bases, with 8 bases spanning the gap. Germline values: CDR1 SGHRS, CDR2 YFSETQ. The CDR3 runs to 14 residues. This CDR3 is CASSLTDSTDTQYF. CDR3 DNA sequence: TGCGCCAGCAGCTTGACCGATTCCACAGATACGCAGTATTTT.

This clonotype came up many times. CDR3 coding DNA: TGTGCCACCAGCAGAGATCGGGGTCGAGCGGGAGGCGAGACCCAGTACTTC. Its translation is CATSRDRGRAGGETQYF. The chain couples TRBV15 to TRBJ2-5; TRBD2 matches at 9 bases. The CDR3 loop spans 17 amino acids. Germline V CDR1 and CDR2: LNHNV, YYDKDF (reference sequence). Trimming removed 0 bases from V and 5 bases from J; junction bases left unmatched: 10.

The gene calls are TRBV19 and TRBJ2-2, with 9 bases lining up with TRBD2. This CDR3 is 19 amino acids long. From germline, CDR1 is LNHDA and CDR2 SQIVND (reference sequence). J gave up 6 bases and V 6 bases, and 20 bases lay outside the gene matches. The CDR3 region has the DNA TGTGCCAGTAGCAACTGGGGGCCCGGGACTAGCACTTTCGCCGGGGAGCTGTTTTTT. Amino acids: CASSNWGPGTSTFAGELFF.

The chain is built from TRBV6-1 and TRBJ2-3; D may match TRBD1 or TRBD2 (6 bases each). V lost 2 bases to trimming and J lost 2 bases, with 11 bases between them. The CDR3 is 15 residues long. Germline V gene sequence: CDR1 MNHNS, CDR2 SASEGT. The CDR3 here is CASSEPGAPTDTQYF. The CDR3 coding sequence is TGTGCCAGCAGTGAACCGGGGGCCCCCACAGATACGCAGTATTTT.